This is a list of T cell receptor beta chains from one sample in a study of T cell responses to AZD1222 COVID-19 vaccine. Libraries were prepared by immunoSEQ multiplex PCR; TCRdb keeps only in-frame clonotypes and omits some of them. The data show some 130,000 clones, around 85% seen once. The sequencing used peripheral blood, collected on day 0 of AZD1222 vaccination. The receptor source for this set is an adult in good health. CDR3s include the opening cysteine and the closing phenylalanine or tryptophan. The order of the fields is clone size, J gene, V gene, D gene, CDR3 protein, CDR3 DNA. D genes are given only for firm matches. Clone size is stated in some rows and not others, as once, few, many or a class when expanded.

abundance: few
j_gene: TRBJ1-1
v_gene: TRBV12-3/TRBV12-4
d_gene: TRBD1
CDR3aa: CASSTGVREAFF
CDR3nt: TGTGCCAGCAGCACAGGGGTTAGAGAGGCTTTCTTT

abundance: -
j_gene: TRBJ1-3
v_gene: TRBV28
d_gene: -
CDR3aa: CASSLLPVSGNTIYF
CDR3nt: TGTGCCAGCAGTTTGCTCCCAGTTTCTGGAAACACCATATATTTT

abundance: -
j_gene: TRBJ1-6
v_gene: TRBV6-5
d_gene: -
CDR3aa: CASSQQNNSPLHF
CDR3nt: TGTGCCAGCAGCCAGCAGAATAATTCACCCCTCCACTTT

abundance: -
j_gene: TRBJ2-1
v_gene: TRBV28
d_gene: -
CDR3aa: CASRRMGGVHNEQFF
CDR3nt: TGTGCCAGTCGGCGAATGGGGGGCGTCCACAATGAGCAGTTCTTC

abundance: once
j_gene: TRBJ2-1
v_gene: TRBV4-1
d_gene: TRBD2
CDR3aa: CASSRPSGRAEEQFF
CDR3nt: TGCGCCAGCAGCCGGCCTAGCGGGAGGGCCGAGGAGCAGTTCTTC

abundance: -
j_gene: TRBJ1-1
v_gene: TRBV12-3/TRBV12-4
d_gene: TRBD1
CDR3aa: CASRPNRGTEAFF
CDR3nt: TGTGCCAGCCGACCTAACAGGGGAACTGAAGCTTTCTTT

abundance: -
j_gene: TRBJ2-5
v_gene: TRBV18
d_gene: -
CDR3aa: CASSPGPQETQYF
CDR3nt: TGTGCCAGCTCACCGGGGCCCCAAGAGACCCAGTACTTC

abundance: -
j_gene: TRBJ1-5
v_gene: TRBV10-3
d_gene: -
CDR3aa: CAAGEDQPQHF
CDR3nt: TGTGCCGCGGGGGAAGATCAGCCCCAGCATTTT

abundance: -
j_gene: TRBJ2-1
v_gene: TRBV6-2/TRBV6-3
d_gene: TRBD2
CDR3aa: CASSLSGPEQFF
CDR3nt: TGTGCCAGCAGCCTTAGCGGGCCAGAGCAGTTCTTC

abundance: -
j_gene: TRBJ1-4
v_gene: TRBV29-1
d_gene: -
CDR3aa: CSVDPTGTNEKLFF
CDR3nt: TGCAGCGTTGATCCGACAGGAACTAATGAAAAACTGTTTTTT

abundance: -
j_gene: TRBJ2-5
v_gene: TRBV3-1/TRBV3-2
d_gene: TRBD1
CDR3aa: CASNNRGRETQYF
CDR3nt: TGTGCCAGCAACAATAGGGGGCGGGAGACCCAGTACTTC

abundance: -
j_gene: TRBJ2-7
v_gene: TRBV7-9
d_gene: -
CDR3aa: CASGHTYEQYF
CDR3nt: TGTGCCAGCGGGCACACCTACGAGCAGTACTTC

abundance: -
j_gene: TRBJ1-1
v_gene: TRBV15
d_gene: -
CDR3aa: CATTHRTEPNTEAFF
CDR3nt: TGTGCCACCACCCACCGGACAGAGCCGAACACTGAAGCTTTCTTT

abundance: -
j_gene: TRBJ1-2
v_gene: TRBV11-2
d_gene: TRBD1
CDR3aa: CASSHDGTGNGYTF
CDR3nt: TGTGCCAGCAGCCACGACGGGACAGGAAATGGCTACACCTTC

abundance: -
j_gene: TRBJ2-5
v_gene: TRBV23-1
d_gene: -
CDR3aa: CASIMRDGQETQYF
CDR3nt: TGCGCCAGCATAATGAGGGACGGGCAAGAGACCCAGTACTTC

abundance: -
j_gene: TRBJ2-3
v_gene: TRBV3-1/TRBV3-2
d_gene: -
CDR3aa: CASSQASINPTDTQYF
CDR3nt: TGTGCCAGCAGCCAAGCGAGTATTAACCCCACAGATACGCAGTATTTT

abundance: -
j_gene: TRBJ2-1
v_gene: TRBV27
d_gene: TRBD2
CDR3aa: CASSWGGVEQFF
CDR3nt: TGTGCCAGCAGCTGGGGGGGAGTTGAGCAGTTCTTC

abundance: -
j_gene: TRBJ2-1
v_gene: TRBV7-8
d_gene: -
CDR3aa: CASSLGRQAYNEQFF
CDR3nt: TGTGCCAGCAGCTTAGGTCGACAGGCGTACAATGAGCAGTTCTTC

abundance: -
j_gene: TRBJ1-2
v_gene: TRBV2
d_gene: TRBD1
CDR3aa: CATSQTGYPGYTF
CDR3nt: TGTGCCACCTCCCAGACAGGGTATCCTGGCTACACCTTC

abundance: -
j_gene: TRBJ1-5
v_gene: TRBV20-1
d_gene: -
CDR3aa: CSASGVEYSNQPQHF
CDR3nt: TGCAGTGCTAGTGGCGTGGAATATAGCAATCAGCCCCAGCATTTT

abundance: -
j_gene: TRBJ1-3
v_gene: TRBV5-1
d_gene: -
CDR3aa: CASSLALGFIGNTIYF
CDR3nt: TGCGCCAGCAGCTTGGCCTTGGGGTTCATCGGAAACACCATATATTTT

abundance: -
j_gene: TRBJ2-1
v_gene: TRBV20-1
d_gene: -
CDR3aa: CSATLNYEQFF
CDR3nt: TGCAGTGCTACCCTGAACTATGAGCAGTTCTTC

abundance: few
j_gene: TRBJ1-1
v_gene: TRBV5-1
d_gene: -
CDR3aa: CASSAQPWDAETEAFF
CDR3nt: TGCGCCAGCAGCGCGCAGCCTTGGGACGCGGAGACTGAAGCTTTCTTT

abundance: -
j_gene: TRBJ1-3
v_gene: TRBV7-9
d_gene: -
CDR3aa: CASSLVGVGSGNTIYF
CDR3nt: TGTGCCAGCAGCTTAGTTGGGGTTGGCTCTGGAAACACCATATATTTT

abundance: -
j_gene: TRBJ2-7
v_gene: TRBV19
d_gene: TRBD1
CDR3aa: CASTDPGTGTYEQYF
CDR3nt: TGTGCCAGTACCGATCCCGGGACAGGGACCTACGAGCAGTACTTC